One and the same sample provided the 5 T cell receptor beta chains below, sequenced in a study of OX40 agonist ivuxolimab in advanced cancers. The repertoire was sequenced with immunoSEQ multiplex PCR; TCRdb's copy has only in-frame clones and lacks some. The sample carries 70,000 to 80,000 clones, about 90% recorded once. This material consisted of CD4+ or CD8+ T cells sorted from blood, taken in a trial of the OX40 agonist ivuxolimab. The receptor source for this set is an adult with an advanced solid tumor such as melanoma, head and neck, liver or kidney cancer.

This chain connects TRBV7-2 to TRBJ2-1, with 7 bases matching TRBD2. V was clipped by 5 bases and J by 12 bases; unmatched bases: 19. The germline V gene has CDR1 SGHTA and CDR2 FQGNSA. CDR3 size: 16 residues. CDR3 sequence: CASSAGDVGVRRGQFF. CDR3 nucleotide sequence: TGTGCCAGCAGCGCGGGGGACGTGGGCGTTCGGAGGGGGCAGTTCTTC.

This chain uses TRBV11-2 with TRBJ2-1; tentative D call: TRBD2 (6 bases). The CDR3 is 15 amino acids. Trimming shortened V by 5 bases and J by 0 bases, and 11 bases separated the two germline ends. CDR1 SGHAT and CDR2 FQNNGV come from the germline V gene. The CDR3 DNA sequence: TGTGCCAGCAGCCCGGGACTGAGCTCCTACAATGAGCAGTTCTTC. It encodes CASSPGLSSYNEQFF.

This clone was picked up one time. This chain links TRBV18 with TRBJ2-7; no reliable D call. Per germline, CDR1 KGHSH and CDR2 LQKENI. The V end was cut by 3 bases, the J end by 1 base, with 10 bases between. This CDR3 has 14 amino acids. CDR3 residues: CASSPPQPSYEQYF. The CDR3 nucleotides read TGTGCCAGCTCACCCCCCCAGCCATCCTACGAGCAGTACTTC.

This rearrangement joins TRBV11-2 to TRBJ2-3; D may be TRBD2 (5 bases). V lost 5 bases to trimming and J lost 2 bases, with 11 bases between them. This CDR3 contains 14 residues. Germline CDR1 reads SGHAT; CDR2 reads FQNNGV. Written as DNA, the CDR3 is TGTGCCAGCAGCCTCAGACTAACCACAGATACGCAGTATTTT. Its protein product is CASSLRLTTDTQYF.

The chain couples TRBV4-1 to TRBJ2-1; D is ambiguous. The germline gives CDR1 MGHRA, CDR2 YSYEKL. This CDR3 has 15 residues. Trimming removed 1 base from V and 0 bases from J, with 7 bases in between. CDR3 region: CASSQGGSSYNEQFF. As DNA, the CDR3 is TGCGCCAGCAGCCAAGGGGGTAGCTCCTACAATGAGCAGTTCTTC.